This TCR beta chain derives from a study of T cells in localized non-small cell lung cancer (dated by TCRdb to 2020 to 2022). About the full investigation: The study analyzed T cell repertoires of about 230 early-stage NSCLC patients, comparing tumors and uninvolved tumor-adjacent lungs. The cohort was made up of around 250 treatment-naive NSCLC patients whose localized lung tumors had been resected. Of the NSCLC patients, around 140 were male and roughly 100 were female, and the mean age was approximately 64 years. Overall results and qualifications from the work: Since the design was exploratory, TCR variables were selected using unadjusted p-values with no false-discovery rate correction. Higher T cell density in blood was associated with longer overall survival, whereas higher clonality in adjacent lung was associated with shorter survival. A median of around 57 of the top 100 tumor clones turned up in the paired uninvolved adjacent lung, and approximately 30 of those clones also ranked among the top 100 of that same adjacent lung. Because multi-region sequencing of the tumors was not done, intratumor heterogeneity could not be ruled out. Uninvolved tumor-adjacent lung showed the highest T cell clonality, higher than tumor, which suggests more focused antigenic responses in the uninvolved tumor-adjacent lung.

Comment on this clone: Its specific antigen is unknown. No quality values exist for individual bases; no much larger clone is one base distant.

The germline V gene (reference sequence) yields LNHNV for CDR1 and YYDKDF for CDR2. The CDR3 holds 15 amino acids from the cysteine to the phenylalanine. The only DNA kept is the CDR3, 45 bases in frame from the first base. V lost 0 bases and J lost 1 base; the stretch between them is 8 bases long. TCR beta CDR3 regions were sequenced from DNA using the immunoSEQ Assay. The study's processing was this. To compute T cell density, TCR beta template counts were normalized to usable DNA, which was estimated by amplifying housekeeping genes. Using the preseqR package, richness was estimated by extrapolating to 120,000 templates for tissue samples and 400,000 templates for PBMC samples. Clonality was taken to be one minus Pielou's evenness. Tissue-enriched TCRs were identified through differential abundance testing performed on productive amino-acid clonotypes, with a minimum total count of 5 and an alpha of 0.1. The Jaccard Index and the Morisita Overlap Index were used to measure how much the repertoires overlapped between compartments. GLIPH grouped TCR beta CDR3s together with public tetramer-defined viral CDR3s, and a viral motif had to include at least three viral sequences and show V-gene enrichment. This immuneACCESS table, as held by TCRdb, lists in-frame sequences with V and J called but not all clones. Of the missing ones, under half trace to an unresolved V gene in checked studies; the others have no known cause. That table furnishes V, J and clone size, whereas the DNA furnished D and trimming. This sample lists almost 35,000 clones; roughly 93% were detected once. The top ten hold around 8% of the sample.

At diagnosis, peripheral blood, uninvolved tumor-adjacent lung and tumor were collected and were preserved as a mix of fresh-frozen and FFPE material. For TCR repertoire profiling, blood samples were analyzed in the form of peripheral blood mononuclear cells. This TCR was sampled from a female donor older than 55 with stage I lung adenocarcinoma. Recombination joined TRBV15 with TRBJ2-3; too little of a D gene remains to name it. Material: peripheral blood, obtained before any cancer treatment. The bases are TGTGCCACCAGCAGAGAGTCTCGACGCACAGATACGCAGTATTTT. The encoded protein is CATSRESRRTDTQYF.